This T cell receptor (beta chain) emerged from a study of blood T cell repertoires in COVID-19 (dated by TCRdb to about 2020). With regard to the full study: The collaborator samples originated in the United States, Italy and Spain and spanned the acute and convalescent phases of COVID-19. The material from the prospective study consisted of cDNA or gDNA derived from T cells, B-cell-depleted T cells, or PBMCs. Deeply sampled blood TCRbeta repertoires from subjects exposed to, actively infected with, or recovered from COVID-19 were included in the dataset. The repertoires were made available in a free public database intended to serve as a resource for research on the immune response to SARS-CoV-2. Samples came from the ongoing ImmuneRACE study (first 160 participants) plus 1,254 subjects from 6 global collaborators. The sample metadata nearly always contained a de-identified subject ID, COVID-19 status, age in years and sex. Where available, HLA class I and class II types were taken from metadata supplied by the sample provider and were not determined by assay-based typing. What the work shows at the level of the full study, not this receptor alone: Clinical and demographic metadata were provided uncurated, with the amount varying by source and participant.

In the prospective study, participants were 18 to 89 years old, resided in approximately 22 geographic areas of the United States, and were enrolled through a virtual design. In the prospective study, cohorts were assigned on the basis of participant-reported clinical history obtained from a screening survey and a study questionnaire. Exposed participants had been in contact with someone with a PCR-confirmed or clinician-diagnosed COVID-19 case within 2 weeks of study entry. In the prospective study, whole blood, serum and a nasopharyngeal or oropharyngeal swab were collected from each participant by mobile phlebotomists. Over a roughly two-month period, participants in the prospective study had the option of providing additional blood draws and questionnaires. Before DNA extraction, prospective study blood samples were shipped either frozen or at room temperature. The immunoSEQ Assay, a bias-controlled multiplex PCR, was used to amplify TCRbeta CDR3 regions from genomic DNA. Per the authors' processing: Within the assay, amplification of reference gene primers was used to estimate how many nucleated cells each sample contained. To quantify the absolute abundance of each unique TCRbeta CDR3 rearrangement, sequence reads were collapsed and filtered. Productive Simpson clonality was computed per sample as the square root of Simpson's diversity index over productive rearrangements. TCRdb took over this immuneACCESS table, retaining in-frame rearrangements with V and J assigned. Such tables are incomplete; in checked studies, under half of the missing clones stem from an unresolved V gene, and the remainder is unexplained. V and J calls and clone size follow that table, whereas D and trimming were derived from the DNA. The table for this sample lists about 430,000 clones; more than 70% of them were counted only once. 1.4% of the sample is held by the ten biggest clonotypes.

In regard to this clone: Its antigen specificity is not known. Per-base qualities were not stored, and no clone one base away is much larger.

Looking up the germline V gene yields CDR1 LGHNA and CDR2 YSLEER. The CDR3 goes from the cysteine to the phenylalanine over 17 residues. Only CDR3 DNA remains: 51 bases, in frame from the first base. The junction shows trimming of 2 bases on V and 9 bases on J, plus 23 bases between the germline ends. The chain was built from TRBV4-3 and TRBJ2-1; TRBD1 could be the D gene, as 6 bases match. The material sequenced was PBMCs or T cells enriched from blood (not recorded which). This clonotype originated in a woman aged 18-29 years who had been exposed to COVID-19. The CDR3 is CASSQTSLRTVWSEQFF. The nucleotide sequence reads TGCGCCAGCAGCCAAACATCTCTCCGGACAGTCTGGAGTGAGCAGTTCTTC.